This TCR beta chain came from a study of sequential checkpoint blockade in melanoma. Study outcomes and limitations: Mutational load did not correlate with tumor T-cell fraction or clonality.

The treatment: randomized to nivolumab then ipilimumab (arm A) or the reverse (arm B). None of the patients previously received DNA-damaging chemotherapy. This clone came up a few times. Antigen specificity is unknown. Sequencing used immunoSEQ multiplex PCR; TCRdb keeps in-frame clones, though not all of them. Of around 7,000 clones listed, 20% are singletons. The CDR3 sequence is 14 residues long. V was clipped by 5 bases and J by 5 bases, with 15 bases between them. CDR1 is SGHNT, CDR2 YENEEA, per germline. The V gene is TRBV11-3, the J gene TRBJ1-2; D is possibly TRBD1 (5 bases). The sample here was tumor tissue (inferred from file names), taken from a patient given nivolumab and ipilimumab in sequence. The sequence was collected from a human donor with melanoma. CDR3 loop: CASSAEGDGYGYTF. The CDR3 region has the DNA TGTGCCAGCAGCGCAGAAGGGGACGGGTATGGCTACACCTTC. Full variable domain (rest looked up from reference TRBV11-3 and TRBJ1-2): EAGVVQSPRYKIIEKKQPVAFWCNPISGHNTLYWYLQNLGQGPELLIRYENEEAVDDSQLPKDRFSAERLKGVDSTLKIQPAELGDSAVYLCASSAEGDGYGYTFGSGTRLTVV.